The 20 T cell receptor beta chains given below trace back to one sample, sequenced in a study of regulatory T cells in long-lasting Graves disease. Through Arm-PCR of CDR3 regions and iRepertoire HTBI primers, TCR beta libraries were built. One entry per CDR3 protein, called by TCRdb with MiXCR from the multiplex PCR reads. The table lists approximately 300,000 distinct CDR3 sequences, over 15% of them singletons. Time point in this sample: newly diagnosed GD, antithyroid drugs for less than 3 months. RNA from PBMCs was the source of the TCR library. The sample here was peripheral blood mononuclear cells (PBMCs), taken at new diagnosis, from a patient treated with antithyroid drugs. The receptors derive from a female donor with Graves disease.

This clonotype came up many times. The CDR3 region is CASRARYTDTQYF. The CDR3 bases are TGTGCCAGCAGGGCCCGCTACACAGATACGCAGTATTTT. The rearrangement joins TRBV6-2 or TRBV6-3 to TRBJ2-3; D is unclear. Per germline, CDR1 MNHEY and CDR2 SVGEGT. The CDR3 is made up of 13 amino acids. Trimming left V 6 bases short and J 2 bases short, with 9 bases between.

This clonotype was recorded a few times. The gene calls are TRBV20-1 and TRBJ2-2; D is unresolved. From germline, CDR1 is DFQATT and CDR2 SNEGSKA (reference sequence). The V and J ends lost 3 bases and 5 bases respectively, with 10 bases between them. CDR3 length equals 13 residues. The DNA of the CDR3 is TGCAGTGCTAGTCTGGCGCAGACCGGGGAGCTGTTTTTT. Its translation: CSASLAQTGELFF.

Ten or more counts support this clonotype. CDR3 region: CASSTSGGSSSYEQYF. CDR3 DNA sequence: TGTGCCAGCAGTACGAGCGGGGGCTCTAGCTCCTACGAGCAGTACTTC. This sequence joins TRBV12-3 or TRBV12-4 and TRBJ2-7; 8 nucleotides line up with TRBD2. Trimming at V came to 5 bases and at J to 0 bases, leaving 9 bases not matched to a gene. This CDR3 is 16 amino acids long.

This clonotype has at least ten counts. CDR3 protein: CASSQDPPHSSYNEQFF. The CDR3 bases are TGTGCCAGCAGTCAGGACCCCCCCCACAGCTCCTACAATGAGCAGTTCTTC. This chain uses TRBV6-1 with TRBJ2-1; D unclear. The CDR3 runs 17 residues. The ends were cut back, 5 bases at V and 0 bases at J, with 17 bases in the middle. Germline CDR1 MNHNS, CDR2 SASEGT.

This clonotype has a count of ten or more. The V and J genes are TRBV11-2 and TRBJ2-5; TRBD2 might be the D (5 bases). This CDR3 contains 13 residues. Germline CDR1 reads SGHAT; CDR2 reads FQNNGV. Trimming took 5 bases from V and 5 from J, leaving 12 bases between them. Here the CDR3 reads CASSQGRRETQYF. The DNA for the CDR3 is TGTGCCAGCAGCCAAGGGCGGAGGGAGACCCAGTACTTC.

This clonotype was observed at least ten times. This rearrangement joins TRBV12-3 or TRBV12-4 to TRBJ2-5; 12 bases line up with TRBD2. The CDR3 loop spans 18 amino acids. J lost 1 base, V lost 3 bases, and 9 bases had no gene match. The CDR3 nucleotides read TGTGCCAGCAGTTTTGGGGCTAGCGGGAGGGCCCTCCAAGAGACCCAGTACTTC. Protein sequence: CASSFGASGRALQETQYF.

This chain's CDR3 is CSTYEQYF. CDR3 in DNA: TGCAGTACGTACGAGCAGTACTTC. The chain joins TRBV20-1 to TRBJ2-7; D is uncertain. The CDR3 totals 8 residues. V dropped 8 bases and J dropped 4 bases, with 3 bases sitting between them. Germline CDR1 is DFQATT and CDR2 is SNEGSKA (reference sequence).

This clonotype was seen many times. The chain is built from TRBV28 and TRBJ1-2; D unclear. V was pared by 1 base and J by 8 bases, with 14 bases between. The CDR3 runs 14 residues. In germline, CDR1 is MDHEN, CDR2 SYDVKM. In DNA form, the CDR3 reads TGTGCCAGCAGTTTATCGGGGAGTTTGGGAGGCTACACCTTC. This sequence encodes CASSLSGSLGGYTF.

Ten or more counts support this clonotype. The CDR3 reads CASSTPRLEETQYF. The CDR3 bases are TGTGCCAGCAGTACCCCGAGGCTTGAAGAGACCCAGTACTTC. This chain links TRBV12-3 or TRBV12-4 with TRBJ2-5, with D uncertain. The V end was cut by 5 bases, the J end by 3 bases, with 13 bases between. This CDR3 contains 14 residues.

For this clonotype: A far larger clone lies a single base away; this is likely a read error. This CDR3 reads CASSPRRHTDTQNF. As DNA, the CDR3 is TGTGCCAGCAGCCCCCGGAGGCACACAGATACGCAGAATTTT. The chain has TRBV11-3 and TRBJ2-3; a possible D gene is TRBD2 (5 bases). The CDR3 totals 14 residues. Germline-derived CDR1 and CDR2 are SGHNT and YENEEA.

This clonotype was seen repeatedly, ten times or more. The V gene is TRBV12-3 or TRBV12-4, the J gene TRBJ1-1; D is unresolved. Trimming shortened V by 2 bases and J by 1 base, and 8 bases separated the two germline ends. CDR3 length: 14 amino acids. The CDR3 reads CASSLKGWNTEAFF. CDR3 in DNA: TGTGCCAGCAGTTTAAAGGGATGGAACACTGAAGCTTTCTTT.

This clonotype appeared many times. The chain recombines TRBV5-1 with TRBJ2-3; D may be TRBD1 (6 bases). Germline CDR1 reads SGHRS; CDR2 reads YFSETQ. This CDR3 contains 14 residues. V lost 5 bases and J lost 0, with 10 bases in between. CDR3 sequence reads: CASRPGQSTDTQYF. CDR3 nucleotide sequence: TGCGCCAGCAGACCAGGACAGAGCACAGATACGCAGTATTTT.

This clonotype has only one observation. The V call is TRBV6-1, the J call TRBJ2-7; TRBD2 matches 10 bases. V shed 6 bases, J shed 4 bases, and the junction held 9 bases outside the gene matches. From germline, CDR1 is MNHNS and CDR2 SASEGT. The CDR3 runs to 15 residues. The CDR3 DNA follows: TGTGCCAGCAGCCTTCTAGCGGGAGCAGGGTACGAGCAGTACTTC. Protein product: CASSLLAGAGYEQYF.

This chain connects TRBV19 to TRBJ2-3; 14 bases map to TRBD2. The CDR3 loop spans 16 amino acids. V lost 8 bases, J lost 4 bases, and 8 bases stayed unmatched. The germline gives CDR1 LNHDA, CDR2 SQIVND (reference sequence). CDR3 in amino acids: CASAETSGRVADTQYF. CDR3 DNA sequence: TGTGCCAGTGCCGAGACTAGCGGGAGGGTAGCAGATACGCAGTATTTT.

The table lists this clonotype with a few counts. The J gene is TRBJ2-3, the V gene TRBV7-9; D is unresolved. The CDR3 contains 12 residues. Trimming left V 5 bases short and J 8 bases short, with 11 bases between. Germline values: CDR1 SEHNR, CDR2 FQNEAQ (reference sequence). CDR3 region: CASSRTESTQYF. The CDR3, as DNA: TGTGCCAGCAGCAGGACGGAATCTACGCAGTATTTT. Complete variable domain (other parts from reference TRBV7-9 and TRBJ2-3): DTGVSQNPRHKITKRGQNVTFRCDPISEHNRLYWYRQTLGQGPEFLTYFQNEAQLEKSRLLSDRFSAERPKGSFSTLEIQRTEQGDSAMYLCASSRTESTQYFGPGTRLTVL.

In its sample, this clonotype was seen many times. V usage is TRBV28 and J usage is TRBJ2-5, with TRBD2 identical over 15 bases. This CDR3 region has 16 residues. With 4 bases clipped from V and 4 bases from J, the junction kept 4 bases outside the gene matches. Per the germline V gene, CDR1 is MDHEN and CDR2 is SYDVKM. CDR3: CASSWGLAGGGETQYF. In nucleotides, the CDR3 is TGTGCCAGCAGTTGGGGACTAGCGGGAGGAGGAGAGACCCAGTACTTC.

This clonotype was recorded at least ten times. The chain has TRBV7-9 and TRBJ2-1; 9 bases align to TRBD2. Unmatched junction bases numbered 4, after V lost 5 bases and J lost 5 bases. Germline loops: CDR1 SEHNR, CDR2 FQNEAQ (reference sequence). CDR3 length: 14 residues. CDR3 residues: CASSMPSGNNEQFF. The DNA for the CDR3 is TGTGCCAGCAGCATGCCTAGCGGGAACAATGAGCAGTTCTTC.

The chain combines TRBV10-2 with TRBJ2-2, with D possibly TRBD2 on 5 matching bases. V lost 0 bases to trimming and J lost 3 bases, with 20 bases between them. The CDR3 totals 19 residues. Germline V gene lookup returns CDR1 WSHSY and CDR2 SAAADI. The CDR3 spells CASSESEFFLRVDTGELFF. The CDR3 region has the DNA TGCGCCAGCAGTGAGTCGGAGTTTTTTTTGAGGGTCGACACCGGGGAGCTGTTTTTT.

In its sample, this clonotype was seen many times. This chain uses TRBV5-5 with TRBJ1-1; D is unclear. CDR3 length: 16 amino acids. Trimming took off 0 bases at V and 1 base at J, with 13 bases between the two ends. CDR1 and CDR2 (germline): SGHKS, YYEKEE (reference sequence). CDR3: CASSLAGEEGNTEAFF. In DNA, the CDR3 is TGTGCCAGCAGCTTGGCCGGGGAAGAAGGGAACACTGAAGCTTTCTTT.

At least ten counts were recorded for this clonotype. This chain joins TRBV12-3 or TRBV12-4 and TRBJ1-1; 9 positions match TRBD1. J lost 1 base, V lost 4 bases, and 7 bases had no gene match. This CDR3 contains 16 residues. CDR3 residues: CASSWRDREGNTEAFF. Written as DNA, the CDR3 is TGTGCCAGCAGTTGGAGGGACAGGGAGGGGAACACTGAAGCTTTCTTT.